This T cell receptor (beta chain) was recovered during a study of CD8+ T cells in alopecia areata. Findings and limits, study-wide: Many expanded lesional clones persisted in scalp and blood during tofacitinib.

Documented treatment: oral pan-JAK inhibitor, 5-10 mg twice daily. V lost 2 bases and J lost 5, with 3 bases in between. The CDR3 covers 11 residues. In germline, CDR1 is SGHRS, CDR2 YFSETQ. As to this clone: Its antigen is still unknown.

Following RNA extraction, reverse transcription yielded cDNA that acted as the sequencing template. Libraries were prepared by immunoSEQ multiplex PCR; TCRdb keeps only in-frame clonotypes and omits some of them. The table has 200,000 or so clones, roughly 40% seen once. The sample consisted of CD4+ T cells sorted from blood, taken at approximately week 36, from a patient treated with tofacitinib. V usage is TRBV5-1 and J usage is TRBJ2-3; D gene ambiguous. The clonotype comes from a human donor with alopecia areata. The CDR3 DNA sequence: TGCGCCAGCAGCTTTAAAGATACGCAGTATTTT. It specifies CASSFKDTQYF.